The next 8 T cell receptor beta chains were all read from a single sample in a study of CD8+CD57+ T cells in acquired aplastic anemia. Genomic DNA provided the template from which TCR beta VDJ and CDR3 profiles were obtained. TCRdb reanalysed the reads using MiXCR and keeps one entry per CDR3 protein. The sample yields roughly 130,000 distinct CDR3 sequences, 48% seen once. Sequenced material: sorted CD4+, CD8+, or CD8+CD57+ T cells (not recorded which) from PBMCs. The receptors derive from a human donor in good health, serving as a control.

A word on this clonotype: At one of its ends the junction is not consistent with the germline gene, which may arise from a read error. The rearrangement links TRBV9 to TRBJ1-5; D remains unclear. The CDR3 is 14 amino acids. Germline V gene data show CDR1 as SGDLS and CDR2 as YYNGEE. The CDR3 is CASSLWVQNQPQHF. In DNA, the CDR3 is TGTGCCAGCAGCTTATGGGTCCAGAATCAGCCCCAACATTTT.

The J gene is TRBJ2-3, the V gene TRBV6-5; 9 bases match TRBD1. CDR1 and CDR2 from the germline V gene are MNHEY and SVGAGI. Unmatched junction bases numbered 7, after V lost 3 bases and J lost 6 bases. The CDR3 loop spans 15 amino acids. In nucleotides, the CDR3 is TGTGCCAGCAGTTATGGTCAACAGGGGGCTGATACGCAGTATTTT. Protein product: CASSYGQQGADTQYF.

There are many counts of this clonotype. V and J are TRBV5-1 and TRBJ2-2; D gene unclear. The germline V and J ends were trimmed by 0 bases and 4 bases, with 10 bases remaining between them. The germline CDR1 and CDR2 sequences are SGHRS and YFSETQ. This CDR3 comprises 15 residues. CDR3 sequence reads: CASSLEAGSTGELFF. DNA of the CDR3: TGCGCCAGCAGCTTGGAGGCAGGCTCCACCGGGGAGCTGTTTTTT. The whole variable domain, remainder taken from reference TRBV5-1 and TRBJ2-2, is KAGVTQTPRYLIKTRGQQVTLSCSPISGHRSVSWYQQTPGQGLQFLFEYFSETQRNKGNFPGRFSGRQFSNSRSEMNVSTLELGDSALYLCASSLEAGSTGELFFGEGSRLTVL.

The chain joins TRBV7-9 to TRBJ1-2, with 8 positions matching TRBD1. The CDR3 runs to 14 residues. Germline V gene data show CDR1 as SEHNR and CDR2 as FQNEAQ (reference sequence). V lost 2 bases to trimming and J lost 6 bases; unmatched junction nucleotides: 5. This CDR3 reads CASSLLRTGNGYTF. The CDR3 DNA reads TGTGCCAGCAGCTTATTACGGACAGGGAATGGCTACACCTTC.

This clonotype was detected many times. This rearrangement joins TRBV2 to TRBJ1-4; TRBD1 matches at 8 bases. The CDR3 extends over 15 amino acids. Germline V lookup: CDR1 SNHLY, CDR2 FYNNEI. The trim removed 6 bases at V and 5 bases at J, leaving 8 bases unmatched. CDR3 nucleotides: TGTGCCAGCAGGGGCCGACAGGGGTACAATGAAAAACTGTTTTTT. This encodes CASRGRQGYNEKLFF.

Comments on this clonotype: The conserved closing phenylalanine or tryptophan is absent in this CDR3, likely reflecting a read error. Because the CDR3's place on the DNA is in doubt, the DNA is left out and the CDR3 is given as listed by TCRdb. The chain has TRBV19 and TRBJ1-6; the table calls TRBD1, which could not be checked here. From its first to its last residue, the CDR3 has 12 amino acids. CDR1 and CDR2 from the germline V gene are LNHDA and SQIVND (reference sequence). This CDR3 is CASSFPRTGGPR.

This chain uses TRBV24-1 with TRBJ1-2; no reliable D call. The germline V gene encodes CDR1 KGHDR and CDR2 SFDVKD. Trimming removed 7 bases from V and 1 base from J, with 6 bases in between. The CDR3 totals 12 residues. The CDR3 DNA is TGTGCCACCAGCGGCGTTAACTATGGCTACACCTTC. Translation gives CATSGVNYGYTF.

Only a few counts were recorded for this clonotype. V and J are TRBV7-3 and TRBJ2-1, with D tentatively TRBD2 (6 bases). There are 16 residues in the CDR3. CDR1 SGHTA and CDR2 FQGTGA come from the germline V gene. The V end was cut by 4 bases, the J end by 8 bases, with 21 bases between. CDR3 DNA sequence: TGTGCCAGCAGCTCAGCCCCCCCGGGGGTGGGGGATGAGCAGTTCTTC. It translates to CASSSAPPGVGDEQFF.